Following are 16 T cell receptor beta chains from one sample sequenced in a study of blood T cell repertoires in COVID-19. The protocol was immunoSEQ multiplex PCR, while the TCRdb copy is restricted to in-frame clones and leaves out a portion. The top ten clones hold around two fifths of a sample with around 53,000 clones, roughly 77% of them seen once. Input material: peripheral blood. Receptors were obtained from a man aged 65 to 85 with active or convalescent COVID-19.

The J gene is TRBJ2-2, the V gene TRBV4-2; possible D gene TRBD1, 6 bases. This CDR3 spans 16 amino acids. Germline assignment: CDR1 LGHNA and CDR2 YNFKEQ. V was clipped by 3 bases and J by 0 bases, with 11 bases between them. CDR3 residues: CASSQETGANTGELFF. The CDR3 DNA follows: TGTGCCAGCAGCCAGGAGACAGGCGCGAACACCGGGGAGCTGTTTTTT.

The chain couples TRBV29-1 to TRBJ2-1, with D possibly being TRBD2 (7 bases). CDR1 is SQVTM and CDR2 is ANQGSEA in the germline V gene. With 4 bases removed from V and 7 bases from J, the gap between germline ends came to 14 bases. The CDR3 has 13 residues. The CDR3 loop is CSVGGRGGNEQFF. The CDR3 DNA is TGCAGCGTTGGTGGGAGGGGGGGAAATGAGCAGTTCTTC.

The CDR3: CASSLTGSKTEAFF. The CDR3, as DNA: TGTGCCAGCAGTCTTACAGGGAGTAAAACTGAAGCTTTCTTT. The chain employs TRBV7-9 and TRBJ1-1; tentative D call: TRBD1 (6 bases). CDR3 length: 14 amino acids. V lost 6 bases, J lost 5 bases, and 16 bases lay in between. Germline CDR1 reads SEHNR; CDR2 reads FQNEAQ (reference sequence). The whole variable domain, remainder taken from reference TRBV7-9 and TRBJ1-1, is DTGVSQNPRHKITKRGQNVTFRCDPISEHNRLYWYRQTLGQGPEFLTYFQNEAQLEKSRLLSDRFSAERPKGSFSTLEIQRTEQGDSAMYLCASSLTGSKTEAFFGQGTRLTVV.

The chain employs TRBV2 and TRBJ1-6, with D possibly being TRBD1 (5 bases). CDR1 and CDR2 from the germline V gene are SNHLY and FYNNEI. Trimming cost V 4 bases and J 6 bases, with 10 bases left between them. The CDR3 consists of 14 residues. The CDR3 loop reads CASSAGQANSPLHF. CDR3 sequence (DNA): TGTGCCAGCAGTGCAGGGCAGGCTAATTCACCCCTCCACTTT.

This chain links TRBV2 with TRBJ2-7, with unresolved D. Germline lookup yields CDR1 SNHLY and CDR2 FYNNEI. Trimming pared 7 bases from V and 0 bases from J, leaving 13 bases between. This CDR3 has 14 amino acids. The DNA for the CDR3 is TGTGCCAGCATTCGAGAGGCCTTCTCCTACGAGCAGTACTTC. Encoded protein: CASIREAFSYEQYF.

The chain combines TRBV7-9 with TRBJ1-2, with 7 nucleotides matching TRBD1. Looked up from germline, CDR1 is SEHNR and CDR2 is FQNEAQ (reference sequence). V trimming: 5 bases; J trimming: 6 bases; junction bases outside the gene matches: 3. This CDR3 spans 12 amino acids. Here the CDR3 reads CASSLDRHGYTF. In DNA, the CDR3 is TGTGCCAGCAGCCTGGACAGGCATGGCTACACCTTC. Complete variable domain (other parts from reference TRBV7-9 and TRBJ1-2): DTGVSQNPRHKITKRGQNVTFRCDPISEHNRLYWYRQTLGQGPEFLTYFQNEAQLEKSRLLSDRFSAERPKGSFSTLEIQRTEQGDSAMYLCASSLDRHGYTFGSGTRLTVV.

V usage is TRBV4-1 and J usage is TRBJ2-7, with D possibly matching TRBD2 (7 bases). The CDR3 has 16 residues. The V and J ends lost 3 bases and 0 bases respectively, with 15 bases between them. Germline V gives CDR1 MGHRA, CDR2 YSYEKL. This CDR3 is CASSQGASGVSYEQYF. CDR3 in DNA: TGCGCCAGCAGCCAGGGGGCAAGCGGGGTCTCCTACGAGCAGTACTTC.

This clone came up once. V is TRBV20-1 and J is TRBJ2-1; perhaps TRBD1 as D (5 bases). CDR3 size: 11 residues. Germline V gene lookup returns CDR1 DFQATT and CDR2 SNEGSKA (reference sequence). Trimming stripped 6 bases from V and 4 bases from J, with 7 bases between. CDR3 in amino acids: CSAQGYNEQFF. CDR3 bases: TGCAGTGCCCAGGGATACAATGAGCAGTTCTTC.

The rearrangement uses TRBV11-3 and TRBJ2-7; TRBD2 might be the D (6 bases). This CDR3 is built from 15 residues. The V end lost 2 bases, the J end lost 1 base, and 12 bases lay between the germline ends. From germline, CDR1 is SGHNT and CDR2 YENEEA. CDR3 in DNA: TGTGCCAGCAGCTTAAACTACGGGGGTTCCTACGAGCAGTACTTC. As protein: CASSLNYGGSYEQYF.

The rearrangement joins TRBV7-2 to TRBJ2-2, with 9 nucleotides matching TRBD2. Germline-derived CDR1 and CDR2 are SGHTA and FQGNSA. This CDR3 has 14 residues. V gave up 6 bases and J gave up 9 bases; unmatched junction bases: 8. This chain's CDR3 is CASRPAGGARELFF. The CDR3 nucleotides read TGTGCCAGCAGGCCCGCGGGGGGGGCGCGGGAGCTGTTTTTT. Filled out from reference TRBV7-2 and TRBJ2-2, the complete variable domain reads GAGVSQSPSNKVTEKGKDVELRCDPISGHTALYWYRQSLGQGLEFLIYFQGNSAPDKSGLPSDRFSAERTGGSVSTLTIQRTQQEDSAVYLCASRPAGGARELFFGEGSRLTVL.

The chain recombines TRBV4-1 with TRBJ2-3; 7 bases are shared with TRBD2. CDR1 is MGHRA, CDR2 YSYEKL, per germline. V lost 1 base, J lost 6 bases, and 4 bases stayed unmatched. CDR3 length equals 14 residues. The CDR3 here is CASSQAGRSDTQYF. The CDR3 region has the DNA TGCGCCAGCAGCCAAGCCGGGAGGAGTGATACGCAGTATTTT.

V is TRBV3-1 (or the pseudogene TRBV3-2) and J is TRBJ2-7, with a tentative D call TRBD1 (6 bases). The CDR3 is 13 amino acids. CDR1 is LGHDT, CDR2 YNNKEL, per germline (reference sequence). V gave up 3 bases and J gave up 5 bases, with 11 bases separating them. CDR3 sequence: CASSHHREDEQYF. CDR3 sequence (DNA): TGTGCCAGCAGCCACCACAGGGAAGACGAGCAGTACTTC.

The chain employs TRBV7-2 and TRBJ2-5; possible D gene TRBD2, 5 bases. V lost 1 base and J 2 bases, leaving 8 bases between the germline ends. Germline assignment: CDR1 SGHTA and CDR2 FQGNSA. The CDR3 runs 14 residues. The CDR3 protein is CASSLGGSQETQYF. The CDR3 DNA is TGTGCCAGCAGCTTAGGTGGGAGTCAAGAGACCCAGTACTTC.

This chain uses TRBV30 with TRBJ2-5, with 10 bases that match TRBD2. The germline V gene has CDR1 GTSNPN and CDR2 SVGIG (reference sequence). The CDR3 runs to 13 residues. V shed 8 bases and J 9 bases; nucleotides not matched to a gene: 12. CDR3 sequence reads: CAQKSSGSGAQYF. The CDR3 nucleotides are TGTGCCCAAAAGTCTAGCGGGAGTGGGGCCCAGTACTTC.

The J gene is TRBJ2-5, the V gene TRBV6-5, with 7 bases fitting TRBD1. The germline CDR1 and CDR2 sequences are MNHEY and SVGAGI. V shed 4 bases, J shed 2 bases, and the junction held 1 base outside the gene matches. This CDR3 contains 13 residues. CDR3 region: CASSSDRQETQYF. The CDR3 DNA follows: TGTGCCAGCAGTTCGGACAGGCAAGAGACCCAGTACTTC.

V is TRBV5-1 and J is TRBJ2-7, with D tentatively TRBD1 (5 bases). The V end lost 1 base, the J end lost 0 bases, and 8 bases lay between the germline ends. Germline CDR1 reads SGHRS; CDR2 reads YFSETQ. This CDR3 region has 14 residues. The CDR3 DNA is TGCGCCAGCAGCTTGTCAGGGCTCTCCTACGAGCAGTACTTC. Translating gives CASSLSGLSYEQYF.